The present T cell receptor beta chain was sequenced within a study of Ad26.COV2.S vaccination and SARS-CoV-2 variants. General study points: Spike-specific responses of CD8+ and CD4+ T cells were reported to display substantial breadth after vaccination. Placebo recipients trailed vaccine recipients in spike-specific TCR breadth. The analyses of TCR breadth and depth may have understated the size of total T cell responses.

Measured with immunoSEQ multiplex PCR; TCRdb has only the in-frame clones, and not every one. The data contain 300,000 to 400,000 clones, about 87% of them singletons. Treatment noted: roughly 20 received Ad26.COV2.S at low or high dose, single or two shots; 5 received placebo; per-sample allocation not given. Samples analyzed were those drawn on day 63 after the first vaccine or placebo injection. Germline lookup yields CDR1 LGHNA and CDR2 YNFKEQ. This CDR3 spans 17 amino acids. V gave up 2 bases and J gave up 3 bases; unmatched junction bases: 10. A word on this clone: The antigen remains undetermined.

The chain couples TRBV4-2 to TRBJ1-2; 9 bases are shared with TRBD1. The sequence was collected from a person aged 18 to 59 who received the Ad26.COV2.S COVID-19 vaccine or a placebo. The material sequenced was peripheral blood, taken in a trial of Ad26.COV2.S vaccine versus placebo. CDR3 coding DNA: TGTGCCAGCAGCCAAAATGGACAGGGGATAGCCGACTATGGCTACACCTTC. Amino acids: CASSQNGQGIADYGYTF.